Following are 32 T cell receptor beta chains from one sample sequenced in a study of T-cell memory formation after mild COVID-19. TCRdb re-derived calls from the 5' RACE reads in MiXCR, one entry per CDR3 protein. This sample has 470,000 or so distinct CDR3 sequences, with about 20% found just once. The sequenced sample was PBMCs or a T cell subset sorted from them (not recorded which). These TCRs come from a man between 18 and 35 years old who had mild COVID-19 (a few samples of this study predate the infection). Cell type and time point are not known.

This chain links TRBV19 with TRBJ2-2, with 7 bases matching TRBD1. The CDR3 sequence is 15 residues long. Germline CDR1 reads LNHDA; CDR2 reads SQIVND (reference sequence). V gave up 5 bases and J gave up 4 bases; unmatched junction bases: 7. CDR3 loop: CASSSRGLSTGELFF. As DNA, the CDR3 is TGTGCCAGTAGTTCAAGGGGGCTGAGCACCGGGGAGCTGTTTTTT.

V usage is TRBV23-1 and J usage is TRBJ2-7; TRBD1 matches 8 bases. TRBV23-1 is treated as an ORF (open reading frame) with a function not yet certain. The ends lost 7 bases at V and 1 base at J; junction bases unmatched: 12. The CDR3 is 16 amino acids. The CDR3 loop reads CASTRTGRCLSYEQYV. The CDR3 nucleotides read TGCGCCAGCACTCGGACAGGGAGGTGCCTATCCTACGAGCAGTACGTC.

The rearrangement joins TRBV7-3 to TRBJ2-3; D possibly uses TRBD1 or TRBD2 (5 bases each). Germline CDR1 SGHTA, CDR2 FQGTGA. This CDR3 contains 15 residues. V lost 2 bases and J lost 6, with 15 bases in between. This chain's CDR3 is CASSLEGRPPDTQYF. The CDR3, as DNA: TGTGCCAGCAGCTTAGAGGGACGGCCTCCGGATACGCAGTATTTT.

This clonotype has a handful of counts. The gene calls are TRBV28 and TRBJ2-1, with D possibly TRBD1 on 6 matching bases. Germline V gene data show CDR1 as MDHEN and CDR2 as SYDVKM. The length of the CDR3 is 15 residues. Between the trimmed V and J ends, which lost 5 bases and 2 bases, there was a span of 13 bases. The DNA of the CDR3 is TGTGCCAGCAGTCTACGGACAGTGACCTACAATGAGCAGTTCTTC. Protein sequence: CASSLRTVTYNEQFF.

This clonotype appeared a single time. This rearrangement joins TRBV5-1 to TRBJ2-7; 8 nucleotides match TRBD2. Trimming took 0 bases from V and 3 from J; bases not matched to a gene: 5. The CDR3 is made up of 15 amino acids. Germline V gene data show CDR1 as SGHRS and CDR2 as YFSETQ. The CDR3 loop reads CASSLELAGRYEQYF. The CDR3 DNA reads as TGCGCCAGCAGCTTGGAGTTAGCGGGGCGCTACGAGCAGTACTTC.

This chain links TRBV19 with TRBJ1-1; D is possibly TRBD1 (6 bases). V was shortened by 4 bases and J by 1 base, with 13 bases between the two germline ends. Germline V gene sequence: CDR1 LNHDA, CDR2 SQIVND (reference sequence). The CDR3 extends over 15 amino acids. The CDR3 sequence is CASSTASRGNTEAFF. The CDR3 DNA sequence: TGTGCCAGTAGTACGGCCTCCAGGGGGAACACTGAAGCTTTCTTT.

This clonotype appeared a few times. The chain is built from TRBV7-2 and TRBJ1-1; TRBD1 might be the D (6 bases). CDR3 size: 13 residues. In germline, CDR1 is SGHTA, CDR2 FQGNSA. Trimming removed 5 bases at V and 11 bases at J, with 18 bases between. As DNA, the CDR3 is TGTGCCAGCAGCGCCCAGGTCAGGGGTACGGCTTTCTTT. Amino acids: CASSAQVRGTAFF. Supplemented by reference TRBV7-2 and TRBJ1-1, the full variable domain reads GAGVSQSPSNKVTEKGKDVELRCDPISGHTALYWYRQSLGQGLEFLIYFQGNSAPDKSGLPSDRFSAERTGGSVSTLTIQRTQQEDSAVYLCASSAQVRGTAFFGQGTRLTVV.

There are many counts of this clonotype. The chain is built from TRBV7-3 and TRBJ2-6, with D uncertain. The V and J ends lost 6 bases and 1 base respectively, with 4 bases between them. Germline V CDR1 and CDR2: SGHTA, FQGTGA. The CDR3 sequence is 13 residues long. The CDR3 sequence: CASRPSGANVLTF. The CDR3 nucleotides are TGTGCCAGCAGGCCTTCTGGGGCCAACGTCCTGACTTTC.

This clonotype has just a few counts. This chain links TRBV7-6 with TRBJ2-5; 9 positions match TRBD2. This CDR3 is 16 amino acids long. Germline CDR1 and CDR2: SGHVS and FNYEAQ. V dropped 8 bases and J dropped 1; count of bases not matched to a gene: 11. The CDR3: CASRSPYSGGQETQYF. CDR3 DNA sequence: TGTGCCAGCCGGAGCCCCTATAGCGGGGGCCAAGAGACCCAGTACTTC.

This chain joins TRBV5-6 and TRBJ1-2; the match to TRBD1 covers 7 bases. CDR1 and CDR2 (germline): SGHDT, YYEEEE. The CDR3 has 16 amino acids. With V trimmed by 3 bases and J by 3 bases, 11 bases remained unmatched. CDR3 coding DNA: TGTGCCAGCAGCTCGGCGGGAGGGGGCACCGACTATGGCTACACCTTC. It is translated as CASSSAGGGTDYGYTF.

This clonotype was counted between two and nine times. The V call is TRBV12-3 or TRBV12-4, the J call TRBJ2-1; no clear D. V was cut by 3 bases and J by 7 bases, with 7 bases left in between. The length of the CDR3 is 12 residues. DNA of the CDR3: TGTGCCAGCAGTTTCCACGGTAATGAGCAGTTCTTC. This encodes CASSFHGNEQFF.

This clonotype was seen a few times. This chain's CDR3 is CATRQNLSTDTQYF. The CDR3 coding sequence is TGTGCCACCCGACAGAATCTTAGCACAGATACGCAGTATTTT. V is TRBV7-9 and J is TRBJ2-3, with a tentative D call TRBD1 (5 bases). The CDR3 has 14 residues. The V gene's germline CDR1 is SEHNR and CDR2 FQNEAQ (reference sequence). Trimming cost V 10 bases and J 0 bases, with 14 bases left between them.

This sequence joins TRBV3-1 and TRBJ1-6, with D unclear. Germline loops: CDR1 LGHDT, CDR2 YNNKEL (reference sequence). The CDR3 has 12 residues. V lost 7 bases, J lost 8 bases, and 9 bases lay in between. CDR3 nucleotide sequence: TGTGCCAGCACGGACGGAGATTCACCCCTCCACTTT. Amino acids: CASTDGDSPLHF.

There are a few counts of this clonotype. The chain's CDR3 is CASSPRGQGPYEQYF. The CDR3 bases are TGTGCCAGCAGCCCCCGGGGACAGGGTCCGTACGAGCAGTACTTC. The rearrangement joins TRBV7-9 to TRBJ2-7; 9 bases agree with TRBD1. V dropped 5 bases and J dropped 4; count of bases not matched to a gene: 9. This CDR3 spans 15 amino acids. The V gene's germline CDR1 is SEHNR and CDR2 FQNEAQ (reference sequence).

CDR3 residues: CASSKEVRYNEQFF. The DNA for the CDR3 is TGTGCCAGTAGTAAGGAGGTTAGATACAATGAGCAGTTCTTC. V and J are TRBV19 and TRBJ2-1; maybe TRBD2 (5 bases). CDR3 length equals 14 residues. Trimming pared 4 bases from V and 4 bases from J, leaving 11 bases between. The V gene's germline CDR1 is LNHDA and CDR2 SQIVND (reference sequence).

This clonotype was seen a few times. The chain uses TRBV23-1 and TRBJ2-1, with TRBD2 matching over 8 bases. TRBV23-1 is identified as an open reading frame with a role that is uncertain. V gave up 8 bases and J gave up 7 bases; unmatched junction bases: 16. This CDR3 contains 16 residues. CDR3 sequence reads: CASPNPGGVSCNEQFF. The CDR3 DNA follows: TGCGCCAGCCCAAACCCGGGGGGGGTTAGTTGTAATGAGCAGTTCTTC.

The chain couples TRBV5-1 to TRBJ1-4; D gene ambiguous. V lost 4 bases and J lost 7, with 17 bases in between. The CDR3 runs to 15 residues. Germline CDR1 SGHRS, CDR2 YFSETQ. CDR3 sequence: CASSPADSAGEKLFF. The CDR3 region has the DNA TGCGCCAGCAGCCCAGCCGACTCGGCGGGTGAAAAACTGTTTTTT.

The table lists this clonotype with a few counts. This rearrangement joins TRBV5-1 to TRBJ2-3; 15 bases line up with TRBD2. V was clipped by 4 bases and J by 4 bases; unmatched bases: 7. The CDR3 covers 17 residues. CDR1 and CDR2 (germline): SGHRS, YFSETQ. The CDR3 bases are TGCGCCAGCAGCGGTGGACTAGCGGGGGGGCAAGCAGATACGCAGTATTTT. It specifies CASSGGLAGGQADTQYF.

In this sample, this clonotype turned up a few times. V gene TRBV4-2 combines with J gene TRBJ2-3; the D call may be TRBD1 or TRBD2 (5 bases each). The V end was cut by 1 base, the J end by 1 base, with 12 bases between. Germline V lookup: CDR1 LGHNA, CDR2 YNFKEQ. The CDR3 consists of 16 residues. The CDR3 region is CASSQGDPGGTDTQYF. The CDR3 bases are TGTGCCAGCAGCCAAGGGGACCCCGGGGGCACAGATACGCAGTATTTT.

This clonotype was recorded a few times. The V call is TRBV20-1, the J call TRBJ1-5; no firm D call. The CDR3 spans 12 residues. V lost 5 bases and J lost 1, with 6 bases in between. CDR1 DFQATT and CDR2 SNEGSKA come from the germline V gene (reference sequence). The CDR3 reads CSARQSNQPQHF. As DNA, the CDR3 is TGCAGTGCTCGGCAGAGCAATCAGCCCCAGCATTTT.

This clonotype was seen a handful of times. The CDR3 bases are TGTGCCAGCAGCCGTCTAGCGGGGGGGAGCGCAGATACGCAGTATTTT. This encodes CASSRLAGGSADTQYF. The chain has TRBV7-2 and TRBJ2-3; TRBD2 agrees at 12 bases. Per germline, CDR1 SGHTA and CDR2 FQGNSA. The CDR3 is made up of 16 amino acids. J was trimmed by 4 bases and V by 5 bases; bases with no gene match: 7.

This clonotype was counted at least ten times. The CDR3 sequence: CASSLGDSGNTIYF. CDR3 bases: TGCGCCAGCAGCTTGGGGGACTCTGGAAACACCATATATTTT. J is TRBJ1-3 and V is TRBV5-1; D unclear. The V gene lost 0 bases and the J gene lost 0 bases, with 4 bases spanning the gap. The CDR3 is 14 amino acids. Germline CDR1 and CDR2: SGHRS and YFSETQ.

This clonotype was seen only a few times. This chain connects TRBV5-1 to TRBJ1-4, with D unclear. Germline loops: CDR1 SGHRS, CDR2 YFSETQ. The CDR3 sequence is 15 residues long. V was pared by 0 bases and J by 2 bases, with 8 bases between. The CDR3 nucleotides are TGCGCCAGCAGCTTGGCCGGATCGACTAATGAAAAACTGTTTTTT. It translates to CASSLAGSTNEKLFF.

This clonotype was seen at least ten times. This chain connects TRBV3-1 to TRBJ1-1; a weak D match, TRBD1 (5 bases). Germline CDR1 and CDR2: LGHDT and YNNKEL (reference sequence). CDR3 length equals 13 residues. Trimming stripped 6 bases from V and 1 base from J, with 9 bases between. As DNA, the CDR3 is TGTGCCAGCAGTCACCAGGGGAACACTGAAGCTTTCTTT. Encoded protein: CASSHQGNTEAFF.

This clonotype showed up just a few times. The chain links TRBV7-9 to TRBJ2-1; D is possibly TRBD1 (5 bases). CDR1 and CDR2 from the germline V gene are SEHNR and FQNEAQ (reference sequence). The CDR3 is 14 amino acids. V was pared by 5 bases and J by 3 bases, with 11 bases between. The CDR3 here is CASSIGDLYNEQFF. The CDR3 nucleotides are TGTGCCAGCAGCATAGGGGATCTCTACAATGAGCAGTTCTTC. Complete variable domain (other parts from reference TRBV7-9 and TRBJ2-1): DTGVSQNPRHKITKRGQNVTFRCDPISEHNRLYWYRQTLGQGPEFLTYFQNEAQLEKSRLLSDRFSAERPKGSFSTLEIQRTEQGDSAMYLCASSIGDLYNEQFFGPGTRLTVL.

V and J are TRBV4-2 and TRBJ2-7; the D gene is possibly TRBD1 (5 bases). The CDR3 consists of 14 residues. Per the germline V gene, CDR1 is LGHNA and CDR2 is YNFKEQ. V lost 4 bases, J lost 4 bases, and 14 bases lay in between. CDR3 in DNA: TGTGCCAGCAGCCCATCACAGACAGCGTACGAGCAGTACTTC. As protein: CASSPSQTAYEQYF.

This clonotype turned up a few times. The chain joins TRBV7-6 to TRBJ2-1, with 8 bases that match TRBD1. This CDR3 is built from 15 residues. Trimming took 3 bases from V and 7 from J; bases not matched to a gene: 8. From germline, CDR1 is SGHVS and CDR2 FNYEAQ. The CDR3 region is CASSLRGQGANEQFF. CDR3 DNA sequence: TGTGCCAGCAGCTTGAGAGGTCAGGGGGCGAATGAGCAGTTCTTC.

Ten or more counts support this clonotype. The genes are TRBV7-7 and TRBJ2-1; TRBD2 matches 10 bases. The CDR3 loop spans 13 amino acids. The junction had 10 bases not matched to a gene; V was cut back by 6 bases and J by 14 bases. Germline V gene data show CDR1 as SSHAT and CDR2 as FNYEAQ (reference sequence). The CDR3 bases are TGTGCCAGCAGTCTCAGCGGGGGGGCTTATAAGTTCTTC. Translation: CASSLSGGAYKFF. Looking up the rest from reference TRBV7-7 and TRBJ2-1 gives the full variable domain: GAGVSQSPRYKVTKRGQDVTLRCDPISSHATLYWYQQALGQGPEFLTYFNYEAQPDKSGLPSDRFSAERPEGSISTLTIQRTEQRDSAMYRCASSLSGGAYKFFGPGTRLTVL.

This chain connects TRBV19 to TRBJ1-1, with D tentatively TRBD1 (6 bases). V lost 8 bases, J lost 6 bases, and 13 bases lay in between. The CDR3 is made up of 12 amino acids. CDR1 and CDR2 from the germline V gene are LNHDA and SQIVND (reference sequence). In nucleotides, the CDR3 is TGTGCCAGTTATCAGGGGTACGCTGAAGCTTTCTTT. Its protein is CASYQGYAEAFF.

This clonotype has only a few counts. CDR3 sequence (DNA): TGCAGTGCTAGAGAAAAGTCAACTAATGAAAAACTGTTTTTT. The encoded protein is CSAREKSTNEKLFF. This rearrangement joins TRBV20-1 to TRBJ1-4; D remains ambiguous. The CDR3 consists of 14 residues. Germline CDR1 reads DFQATT; CDR2 reads SNEGSKA (reference sequence). The V end was cut by 0 bases, the J end by 0 bases, with 5 bases between.

This clonotype was observed at least ten times. The chain couples TRBV4-3 to TRBJ2-3; D may be TRBD2 (6 bases). CDR1 is LGHNA, CDR2 YSLEER, per germline. The CDR3 covers 17 residues. With 0 bases removed from V and 0 bases from J, the gap between germline ends came to 13 bases. The chain's CDR3 is CASSQDIGTSSTDTQYF. CDR3 DNA sequence: TGCGCCAGCAGCCAAGATATAGGGACTTCAAGCACAGATACGCAGTATTTT.

This clonotype has ten or more counts. The rearrangement joins TRBV11-2 to TRBJ2-3; TRBD2 matches at 9 bases. Germline CDR1 is SGHAT and CDR2 is FQNNGV. V lost 2 bases and J lost 11; bases outside the gene matches: 11. The CDR3 consists of 15 residues. The CDR3 protein is CASSLPRLAARLQYF. The CDR3 bases are TGTGCCAGCAGCTTACCGAGACTAGCGGCTCGTCTGCAGTATTTT.